A single sample gave rise to the 8 T cell receptor beta chains below, sequenced in a study of OX40 agonist ivuxolimab in advanced cancers. Here immunoSEQ multiplex PCR was the method, and the copy in TCRdb shows in-frame clones only, minus some. Of approximately 7,500 clones in the sample, over 60% were seen once. This material consisted of CD4+ or CD8+ T cells sorted from blood, taken in a trial of the OX40 agonist ivuxolimab. These receptors came from an adult with an advanced solid tumor such as melanoma, head and neck, liver or kidney cancer.

This chain links TRBV28 with TRBJ2-3; 8 bases fit TRBD2. CDR3 length: 15 amino acids. Germline V gene lookup returns CDR1 MDHEN and CDR2 SYDVKM. Trimming removed 5 bases from V and 3 bases from J; junction bases left unmatched: 7. The CDR3: CASSDRASGTDTQYF. The CDR3 coding sequence is TGTGCCAGCAGTGATCGGGCTAGCGGGACAGATACGCAGTATTTT.

The V call is TRBV19, the J call TRBJ2-1; possibly TRBD1 for D (6 bases). Looked up from germline, CDR1 is LNHDA and CDR2 is SQIVND (reference sequence). The CDR3 consists of 13 residues. V gave up 3 bases and J gave up 9 bases, with 12 bases separating them. This CDR3 is CASSMPTGTEQFF. CDR3 coding DNA: TGTGCCAGTAGTATGCCTACAGGGACTGAGCAGTTCTTC.

This clone was seen a handful of times. Other nucleotide sequences from this sample produce the same CDR3. The rearrangement joins TRBV7-6 to TRBJ2-7; 8 positions agree with TRBD1. Germline CDR1 reads SGHVS; CDR2 reads FNYEAQ. CDR3 size: 14 residues. Germline trimming cut 1 base from V and 3 bases from J; bases unmatched to any gene: 2. The CDR3 here is CASSLGTGRYEQYF. The CDR3 nucleotides read TGTGCCAGCAGCTTAGGGACAGGGCGCTACGAGCAGTACTTC. Supplemented by reference TRBV7-6 and TRBJ2-7, the full variable domain reads GAGVSQSPRYKVTKRGQDVALRCDPISGHVSLYWYRQALGQGPEFLTYFNYEAQQDKSGLPNDRFSAERPEGSISTLTIQRTEQRDSAMYRCASSLGTGRYEQYFGPGTRLTVT.

The rearrangement joins TRBV9 to TRBJ2-3, with TRBD2 identical over 9 bases. Germline V gene sequence: CDR1 SGDLS, CDR2 YYNGEE. V gave up 0 bases and J gave up 4 bases; unmatched junction bases: 3. This CDR3 has 15 residues. Here the CDR3 reads CASSVAGLAPDTQYF. CDR3 DNA sequence: TGTGCCAGCAGCGTAGCGGGACTAGCCCCAGATACGCAGTATTTT. Variable domain in full (rest from reference TRBV9 and TRBJ2-3): DSGVTQTPKHLITATGQRVTLRCSPRSGDLSVYWYQQSLDQGLQFLIQYYNGEERAKGNILERFSAQQFPDLHSELNLSSLELGDSALYFCASSVAGLAPDTQYFGPGTRLTVL.

The genes are TRBV11-2 and TRBJ2-1; D is uncertain. The CDR3 runs 15 residues. Germline V gene sequence: CDR1 SGHAT, CDR2 FQNNGV. Trimming cost V 7 bases and J 2 bases, with 15 bases left between them. The CDR3 coding sequence is TGTGCCAGCAACCCGTGGGCTACGGCCTACAATGAGCAGTTCTTC. This codes for CASNPWATAYNEQFF.

This clone was seen only a few times. V and J are TRBV7-2 and TRBJ2-2; 7 nucleotides agree with TRBD2. The J segment lost 5 bases and the V segment lost 5 bases, leaving 11 bases of the junction unmatched. CDR3 length equals 16 residues. The germline V gene encodes CDR1 SGHTA and CDR2 FQGNSA. CDR3 region: CASSGEEGLSTGELFF. In nucleotides, the CDR3 is TGTGCCAGCAGCGGAGAGGAGGGACTATCAACCGGGGAGCTGTTTTTT.

This clone has a single count. J is TRBJ2-3 and V is TRBV28, with D perhaps TRBD2 (5 bases). Between the trimmed V and J ends, which lost 2 bases and 10 bases, there was a span of 10 bases. Germline V gene sequence: CDR1 MDHEN, CDR2 SYDVKM. The CDR3 has 12 residues. The CDR3: CASSLIGSSQYF. As DNA, the CDR3 is TGTGCCAGCAGTTTAATTGGGAGTTCGCAGTATTTT.

The chain carries TRBV19 and TRBJ1-1; D is unresolved. Germline CDR1 reads LNHDA; CDR2 reads SQIVND (reference sequence). The CDR3 is 12 amino acids. V was clipped by 6 bases and J by 5 bases, with 10 bases between them. The CDR3 DNA follows: TGTGCCAGTAGGGTGGGCTATACTGAAGCTTTCTTT. It yields the protein CASRVGYTEAFF.